Presented here are 28 T cell receptor beta chains from one specimen sequenced in a study of blood T cells in healthy people across ages. The second PCR ran roughly 6 to 11 cycles with a sample-barcoded 5' primer and J-beta primers. From the 5' RACE reads, TCRdb called clonotypes with MiXCR, one entry per CDR3 protein. In the table there are more than 1,000,000 distinct CDR3 sequences, around 25% of which are singletons. Another study also made use of these data, one on T cells of mothers and their children.

Sample: blood. All receptors derive from a girl aged 2 to 9 in good health.

J is TRBJ2-5 and V is TRBV3-1; maybe TRBD2 (6 bases). CDR1 and CDR2 (germline): LGHDT, YNNKEL (reference sequence). V lost 0 bases and J lost 1, with 12 bases in between. The CDR3 covers 16 residues. CDR3 in amino acids: CASSQEKDYRQETQYF. The CDR3, as DNA: TGTGCCAGCAGCCAAGAAAAGGACTACCGCCAAGAGACCCAGTACTTC.

This chain connects TRBV4-3 to TRBJ2-5; D may be TRBD1 or TRBD2 (5 bases each). The end of the DNA fits TRBJ2-1 better, so the J call may be wrong. The V gene's germline CDR1 is LGHNA and CDR2 YSLEER. The CDR3 length is 16 residues. CDR3 region: CASSQVTGTRLNEQFF. As DNA, the CDR3 is TGCGCCAGCAGCCAAGTGACGGGGACCAGACTAAATGAGCAGTTCTTC.

V and J are TRBV29-1 and TRBJ2-2; the D is unclear. Germline lookup yields CDR1 SQVTM and CDR2 ANQGSEA. This CDR3 comprises 11 residues. The V and J ends lost 6 bases and 6 bases respectively, with 8 bases between them. The CDR3 DNA follows: TGCAGCGTAGGGTACTCCGGGGAGCTGTTTTTT. Protein: CSVGYSGELFF.

This clonotype was observed a handful of times. Written as DNA, the CDR3 is TGCGCCAGCAGCCGCGAGGGGGCGAGGGGTGAGCAGTTCTTC. Protein product: CASSREGARGEQFF. The chain employs TRBV4-1 and TRBJ2-1; 7 bases are a match to TRBD1. V was pared by 4 bases and J by 9 bases, with 9 bases of the junction left unmatched. The CDR3 contains 14 residues. The V gene's germline CDR1 is MGHRA and CDR2 YSYEKL.

This clonotype came up a few times. The genes are TRBV6-5 and TRBJ1-2; 9 positions agree with TRBD1. Trimming cost V 1 base and J 5 bases; bases outside gene matches: 11. The germline gives CDR1 MNHEY, CDR2 SVGAGI. The CDR3 contains 17 residues. CDR3 sequence (DNA): TGTGCCAGCAGTTACTTGGGTAGGGACAGGGATCGTTATGGCTACACCTTC. This encodes CASSYLGRDRDRYGYTF.

The chain carries TRBV7-9 and TRBJ1-4; TRBD1 might be the D (5 bases). Germline V gene lookup returns CDR1 SEHNR and CDR2 FQNEAQ (reference sequence). The CDR3 is 16 residues long. V was shortened by 2 bases and J by 7 bases, with 17 bases between the two germline ends. The CDR3 DNA reads TGTGCCAGCAGCTTATCATCGGGACGGGGAATTGAAAAACTGTTTTTT. Protein product: CASSLSSGRGIEKLFF. The full variable domain, rest sourced from reference TRBV7-9 and TRBJ1-4, is DTGVSQNPRHKITKRGQNVTFRCDPISEHNRLYWYRQTLGQGPEFLTYFQNEAQLEKSRLLSDRFSAERPKGSFSTLEIQRTEQGDSAMYLCASSLSSGRGIEKLFFGSGTQLSVL.

This clonotype came up a few times. The junction departs from the called germline gene at one end, perhaps through a read error. The rearrangement joins TRBV24-1 to TRBJ2-3; 9 bases are a match to TRBD1. Germline V gene sequence: CDR1 KGHDR, CDR2 SFDVKD. The CDR3 contains 16 residues. CDR3 protein: CATSDYQGQGTDTQYF. For the CDR3, the DNA is TGTGCCACCAGCGATTATCAGGGACAGGGAACGGATACGCAGTATTTT.

The chain recombines TRBV11-2 with TRBJ2-1, with 13 bases lining up with TRBD2. CDR1 is SGHAT and CDR2 is FQNNGV in the germline V gene. V lost 7 bases to trimming and J lost 11 bases; unmatched junction nucleotides: 14. The CDR3 extends over 16 amino acids. The CDR3: CASNPGLAGPTMKQFF. As DNA, the CDR3 is TGTGCCAGCAACCCGGGACTAGCGGGACCAACAATGAAGCAGTTCTTC.

J is TRBJ2-1 and V is TRBV15; TRBD1 matches at 7 bases. The better agreement between TRBJ2-7 and the DNA end casts doubt on the J call. The CDR3 is 15 amino acids. Germline V gene sequence: CDR1 LNHNV, CDR2 YYDKDF (reference sequence). The CDR3 DNA reads TGTGCCACCAGCAGAGCACCGACAGGGATGGGCGAGCAGTACTTC. Translation: CATSRAPTGMGEQYF.

In its sample, this clonotype was seen a few times. V gene TRBV4-3 combines with J gene TRBJ2-5; D may be TRBD2 (5 bases). The germline gives CDR1 LGHNA, CDR2 YSLEER. The CDR3 runs to 16 residues. The ends were cut back, 0 bases at V and 5 bases at J, with 16 bases in the middle. CDR3 sequence (DNA): TGCGCCAGCAGCCAAGATTTCCTAGCACCACGGGAGACCCAGTACTTC. Its protein product is CASSQDFLAPRETQYF.

This clonotype has a single count. This chain links TRBV7-9 with TRBJ2-7; a weak D match, TRBD2 (5 bases). This CDR3 has 14 residues. Trimming pared 3 bases from V and 5 bases from J, leaving 14 bases between. Germline V gives CDR1 SEHNR, CDR2 FQNEAQ (reference sequence). CDR3 DNA: TGTGCCAGCAGCTTGCGGGCCGCGGTAAACGAGCAGTACTTC. Its protein product is CASSLRAAVNEQYF.

The CDR3 loop reads CASSAFDRYNEQFF. DNA for the CDR3: TGTGCCAGCAGCGCCTTTGACAGATACAATGAGCAGTTCTTC. The chain joins TRBV9 to TRBJ2-1, with D possibly TRBD1 on 5 matching bases. Germline V gene data show CDR1 as SGDLS and CDR2 as YYNGEE. The CDR3 extends over 14 amino acids. The V gene lost 3 bases and the J gene lost 4 bases, with 11 bases spanning the gap.

The chain employs TRBV19 and TRBJ2-5; the D gene is possibly TRBD1 (6 bases). The V end was cut by 1 base, the J end by 7 bases, with 10 bases between. Germline V gene data show CDR1 as LNHDA and CDR2 as SQIVND (reference sequence). The CDR3 runs to 13 residues. CDR3 loop: CASSIAGEGTQYF. The CDR3 DNA sequence: TGTGCCAGTAGTATAGCAGGGGAAGGGACCCAGTACTTC.

The sample holds a few counts of this clonotype. This sequence joins TRBV6-2 or TRBV6-3 and TRBJ2-1; no firm D call. Germline CDR1 and CDR2: MNHEY and SVGEGT. CDR3 length equals 15 residues. Trimming removed 4 bases from V and 9 bases from J, with 19 bases in between. The DNA of the CDR3 is TGTGCCAGCAGTTCAAGGACGCCTGGGGTTGGTGAGCAGTTCTTC. This translates into CASSSRTPGVGEQFF.

This clonotype came up a few times. The V gene is TRBV29-1, the J gene TRBJ1-4, with TRBD1 as a possible D gene (5 bases). Germline loops: CDR1 SQVTM, CDR2 ANQGSEA. V was clipped by 8 bases and J by 8 bases, with 18 bases between them. The CDR3 covers 13 residues. DNA for the CDR3: TGCAGCTTCCAGGGCGGCGTTGGGGAAAAACTGTTTTTT. Its translation is CSFQGGVGEKLFF.

V is TRBV12-5 and J is TRBJ2-2, with D maybe TRBD1 (6 bases). Germline loops: CDR1 LGHNT, CDR2 FRNRAP. With 8 bases removed from V and 2 bases from J, the gap between germline ends came to 18 bases. CDR3 size: 16 residues. CDR3 in amino acids: CASSLQGSLNTGELFF. In DNA, the CDR3 is TGTGCTAGTAGCCTACAGGGCAGCCTAAACACCGGGGAGCTGTTTTTT.

The CDR3 DNA reads as TGTGCCAGCAGGCAACAAAGGGTCACAGATACGCAGTATTTT. Protein sequence: CASRQQRVTDTQYF. This chain joins TRBV6-6 and TRBJ2-3; D remains unclear. The length of the CDR3 is 14 residues. Deletions cut 6 bases from V and 2 bases from J, with 12 bases between. Per the germline V gene, CDR1 is MNHNY and CDR2 is SVGAGI (reference sequence).

This chain joins TRBV12-5 and TRBJ2-5; D ambiguous. The J call is doubtful: the DNA matches TRBJ2-7 better. This CDR3 is built from 12 residues. Per germline, CDR1 LGHNT and CDR2 FRNRAP. The CDR3 DNA reads as TGTGCTAGTGGTTTGGCGCCCTACGAGCAGTACTTC. It codes for CASGLAPYEQYF.

The chain combines TRBV11-2 with TRBJ1-2; 7 bases fit TRBD1. The V segment lost 3 bases and the J segment 2 bases; nucleotides outside the gene matches: 9. This CDR3 is built from 16 residues. Germline V gives CDR1 SGHAT, CDR2 FQNNGV. CDR3 nucleotides: TGTGCCAGCAGCTTGTCCGGGACAGCTAAAAACTATGGCTACACCTTC. Its translation is CASSLSGTAKNYGYTF. The full variable domain, rest sourced from reference TRBV11-2 and TRBJ1-2, is EAGVAQSPRYKIIEKRQSVAFWCNPISGHATLYWYQQILGQGPKLLIQFQNNGVVDDSQLPKDRFSAERLKGVDSTLKIQPAKLEDSAVYLCASSLSGTAKNYGYTFGSGTRLTVV.

The rearrangement joins TRBV29-1 to TRBJ2-1, with D perhaps matching TRBD2 (6 bases). Germline CDR1 reads SQVTM; CDR2 reads ANQGSEA. The CDR3 spans 14 residues. V gave up 6 bases and J gave up 8 bases, with 20 bases separating them. CDR3 amino acids: CSVGSGFLVDEQFF. The CDR3 DNA reads TGCAGCGTGGGGAGCGGGTTCTTGGTTGATGAGCAGTTCTTC.

This clonotype appeared a single time. The rearrangement joins TRBV29-1 to TRBJ2-5; D is possibly TRBD1 (5 bases). CDR1 is SQVTM and CDR2 is ANQGSEA in the germline V gene. The CDR3 loop spans 17 amino acids. The ends were cut back, 0 bases at V and 11 bases at J, with 28 bases in the middle. This CDR3 reads CSVEEGLQGSRGKGQYF. CDR3 bases: TGCAGCGTTGAAGAAGGTCTGCAAGGGTCAAGGGGAAAGGGGCAGTACTTC.

This clonotype appeared a few times. The chain combines TRBV21-1 with TRBJ2-6; the table's D call, TRBD1, has no DNA check behind it. TRBV21-1 represents a pseudogene. The CDR3 runs to 19 residues. The DNA for the CDR3 is TGTGCCAGCAACAAACGGGGTGTCAGGGCTAAACCTGGGGCCAACGTCCTGACTTTC. Translation gives CASNKRGVRAKPGANVLTF.

This clonotype showed up just a few times. The chain recombines TRBV6-5 with TRBJ2-5; TRBD1 aligns across 8 bases. The last part of the DNA fits TRBJ2-7 better; the J call may be wrong. The germline CDR1 and CDR2 sequences are MNHEY and SVGAGI. This CDR3 region has 16 residues. This CDR3 reads CASSYSAGTGAYEQYF. CDR3 nucleotides: TGTGCCAGCAGTTATTCCGCCGGGACAGGCGCCTACGAGCAGTACTTC.

The chain has TRBV27 and TRBJ2-2; D not resolved. Germline CDR1 and CDR2: MNHEY and SMNVEV (reference sequence). V gave up 4 bases and J gave up 6 bases, with 15 bases separating them. This CDR3 comprises 15 residues. CDR3 sequence reads: CASSWEASAAGELFF. The CDR3 nucleotides read TGTGCCAGCAGTTGGGAAGCATCGGCGGCCGGGGAGCTGTTTTTT.

This clonotype was detected many times. The J gene is TRBJ2-7, the V gene TRBV9; the D gene is possibly TRBD1 (6 bases). This CDR3 comprises 12 residues. From germline, CDR1 is SGDLS and CDR2 YYNGEE. The V gene lost 0 bases and the J gene lost 5 bases, with 6 bases spanning the gap. This chain's CDR3 is CASSVEGDEQYF. In DNA form, the CDR3 reads TGTGCCAGCAGCGTAGAGGGGGACGAGCAGTACTTC.

Only a few counts were recorded for this clonotype. This chain links TRBV6-5 with TRBJ2-5; D ambiguous. The CDR3 length is 13 residues. V lost 2 bases, J lost 1 base, and 5 bases lay in between. Germline values: CDR1 MNHEY, CDR2 SVGAGI. The CDR3 here is CASSYGVQETQYF. The DNA for the CDR3 is TGTGCCAGCAGTTACGGGGTCCAAGAGACCCAGTACTTC.

At least ten counts were recorded for this clonotype. This chain links TRBV7-9 with TRBJ2-3; 8 bases align to TRBD1. V shed 5 bases, J shed 1 base, and the junction held 2 bases outside the gene matches. This CDR3 is 14 amino acids long. From germline, CDR1 is SEHNR and CDR2 FQNEAQ (reference sequence). CDR3 amino acids: CASSRGQGTDTQYF. The DNA for the CDR3 is TGTGCCAGCAGCCGGGGACAGGGCACAGATACGCAGTATTTT.

In its sample, this clonotype was seen once. This chain connects TRBV7-9 to TRBJ2-1, with TRBD2 matching over 12 bases. CDR3 length equals 19 residues. Losses at the gene ends were 1 base for V and 0 bases for J; bases not matched to a gene: 7. Germline lookup yields CDR1 SEHNR and CDR2 FQNEAQ (reference sequence). The CDR3 reads CASSLDGLAGGSSYNEQFF. The CDR3 DNA sequence: TGTGCCAGCAGCTTAGATGGGCTAGCGGGAGGGAGCTCCTACAATGAGCAGTTCTTC.